These 22 T cell receptor beta chains were sequenced from one sample in a study of blood T cell repertoires in COVID-19. Generated by immunoSEQ multiplex PCR, the TCRdb table keeps only in-frame clones and is missing some. Here the sample spans fewer than 300,000 clones, around 85% being singletons. What was sequenced was peripheral blood. Receptor source: a human donor with COVID-19, enrolled during active disease. The donor label of this sample is uncertain.

This clone was found once. The V gene is TRBV25-1, the J gene TRBJ1-1; the match to TRBD1 covers 7 bases. With V trimmed by 5 bases and J by 3 bases, 3 bases remained unmatched. This CDR3 spans 13 amino acids. CDR1 and CDR2 (germline): MGHDK, SYGVNS. Here the CDR3 reads CASSSTGDTEAFF. CDR3 DNA sequence: TGTGCCAGCAGTTCTACAGGGGACACTGAAGCTTTCTTT.

This chain joins TRBV2 and TRBJ2-7; TRBD2 might be the D (6 bases). V was pared by 4 bases and J by 6 bases, with 13 bases between. Germline CDR1 SNHLY, CDR2 FYNNEI. The CDR3 spans 13 residues. The CDR3 spells CASSGSKGGEQYF. CDR3 bases: TGTGCCAGCAGTGGTAGTAAGGGAGGCGAGCAGTACTTC. Drawing the rest from reference TRBV2 and TRBJ2-7, the complete variable domain is EPEVTQTPSHQVTQMGQEVILRCVPISNHLYFYWYRQILGQKVEFLVSFYNNEISEKSEIFDDQFSVERPDGSNFTLKIRSTKLEDSAMYFCASSGSKGGEQYFGPGTRLTVT.

The genes are TRBV19 and TRBJ2-1, with D tentatively TRBD2 (6 bases). Looked up from germline, CDR1 is LNHDA and CDR2 is SQIVND (reference sequence). Trimming removed 8 bases from V and 3 bases from J, with 17 bases in between. This CDR3 is 15 amino acids long. The CDR3 loop reads CASARDSTIYNEQFF. CDR3 in DNA: TGTGCCAGTGCCAGGGACTCGACGATCTACAATGAGCAGTTCTTC.

This chain joins TRBV5-6 and TRBJ1-6, with D unclear. Germline V gives CDR1 SGHDT, CDR2 YYEEEE. This CDR3 spans 16 amino acids. Trimming cost V 4 bases and J 8 bases, with 19 bases left between them. The CDR3: CASSALGPGAHSPLHF. DNA for the CDR3: TGTGCCAGCAGCGCCCTTGGTCCCGGAGCACATTCACCCCTCCACTTT.

The chain uses TRBV11-2 and TRBJ2-1; D may be TRBD2 (5 bases). The CDR3 is made up of 16 amino acids. From germline, CDR1 is SGHAT and CDR2 FQNNGV. The V end lost 5 bases, the J end lost 9 bases, and 23 bases lay between the germline ends. CDR3 residues: CASSPLGLQSGGEQFF. CDR3 bases: TGTGCCAGCAGCCCCCTTGGACTTCAGTCCGGTGGTGAGCAGTTCTTC.

CDR3 DNA: TGCGCCAGCAGCCAAGAGCCTAGCTCCTACGAGCAGTACTTC. As protein: CASSQEPSSYEQYF. The chain couples TRBV4-1 to TRBJ2-7; D is ambiguous. Trimming shortened V by 0 bases and J by 0 bases, and 6 bases separated the two germline ends. From germline, CDR1 is MGHRA and CDR2 YSYEKL. The CDR3 runs 14 residues.

The chain is built from TRBV18 and TRBJ1-3; 9 bases align to TRBD1. CDR1 is KGHSH, CDR2 LQKENI, per germline. The CDR3 consists of 18 residues. Losses at the gene ends were 4 bases for V and 4 bases for J; bases not matched to a gene: 14. The CDR3 DNA follows: TGTGCCAGCTCACTGAGCCGACCCGGGACAGGGCAAGGAAACACCATATATTTT. Encoded protein: CASSLSRPGTGQGNTIYF.

The J gene is TRBJ2-5, the V gene TRBV11-3; no reliable D call. The CDR3 spans 15 residues. Germline lookup yields CDR1 SGHNT and CDR2 YENEEA. V shed 4 bases and J shed 5 bases, with 17 bases lying between them. In DNA form, the CDR3 reads TGTGCCAGCAGCTCCCATAGCCGGAAGTGGGAGACCCAGTACTTC. Its translation: CASSSHSRKWETQYF. The complete variable domain, with remaining parts taken from reference TRBV11-3 and TRBJ2-5, reads EAGVVQSPRYKIIEKKQPVAFWCNPISGHNTLYWYLQNLGQGPELLIRYENEEAVDDSQLPKDRFSAERLKGVDSTLKIQPAELGDSAVYLCASSSHSRKWETQYFGPGTRLLVL.

This rearrangement joins TRBV28 to TRBJ2-3; 7 bases are shared with TRBD2. CDR3 length equals 14 residues. V shed 7 bases, J shed 2 bases, and the junction held 6 bases outside the gene matches. Germline CDR1 and CDR2: MDHEN and SYDVKM. The CDR3 DNA follows: TGTGCCAGCAAAGAGGGAGGGCTCACAGATACGCAGTATTTT. Amino acid sequence: CASKEGGLTDTQYF.

The genes are TRBV5-1 and TRBJ1-5; possible D gene TRBD1, 5 bases. CDR3 size: 15 residues. Trimming removed 0 bases from V and 4 bases from J, with 11 bases in between. From germline, CDR1 is SGHRS and CDR2 YFSETQ. CDR3 in amino acids: CASSLVGGINQPQHF. The CDR3, as DNA: TGCGCCAGCAGCTTGGTTGGGGGGATAAATCAGCCCCAGCATTTT.

The chain is built from TRBV19 and TRBJ1-3; possibly TRBD1 for D (6 bases). Trimming removed 3 bases from V and 0 bases from J, with 18 bases in between. The germline gives CDR1 LNHDA, CDR2 SQIVND (reference sequence). This CDR3 comprises 18 residues. CDR3 sequence (DNA): TGTGCCAGTAGTATTCCGGGACAACTCACCAGCTCTGGAAACACCATATATTTT. This codes for CASSIPGQLTSSGNTIYF.

At least ten counts were recorded for this clone. V is TRBV9 and J is TRBJ2-7, with 7 bases lining up with TRBD2. Germline CDR1 and CDR2: SGDLS and YYNGEE. The CDR3 runs to 14 residues. V lost 0 bases, J lost 6 bases, and 6 bases stayed unmatched. The CDR3: CASSVAWEGREQYF. CDR3 coding DNA: TGTGCCAGCAGCGTAGCGTGGGAGGGCCGCGAGCAGTACTTC.

The rearrangement links TRBV2 to TRBJ2-1; 8 nucleotides agree with TRBD2. The V segment lost 5 bases and the J segment 6 bases; nucleotides outside the gene matches: 6. Looked up from germline, CDR1 is SNHLY and CDR2 is FYNNEI. The CDR3 runs to 14 residues. CDR3 protein: CASSLAGDSNEQFF. CDR3 DNA: TGTGCCAGCAGTCTAGCGGGCGATTCCAATGAGCAGTTCTTC.

CDR3 sequence reads: CASSQALGGGYAGANVLTF. Here the CDR3 DNA reads TGTGCCAGCAGCCAAGCGCTCGGCGGCGGGTACGCTGGGGCCAACGTCCTGACTTTC. This chain uses TRBV3-1 (or the pseudogene TRBV3-2) with TRBJ2-6; tentatively, D is TRBD2 (5 bases). Germline CDR1 LGHDT, CDR2 YNNKEL (reference sequence). Trimming stripped 1 base from V and 2 bases from J, with 18 bases between. The CDR3 contains 19 residues.

The CDR3 here is CASYGAFNQPQHF. The CDR3, as DNA: TGTGCCAGTTATGGAGCTTTTAATCAGCCCCAGCATTTT. This chain joins TRBV28 and TRBJ1-5; D gene ambiguous. Trimming pared 9 bases from V and 4 bases from J, leaving 13 bases between. The CDR3 extends over 13 amino acids. Germline CDR1 and CDR2: MDHEN and SYDVKM.

V gene TRBV19 combines with J gene TRBJ2-7, with D tentatively TRBD1 (6 bases). The V gene lost 9 bases and the J gene lost 2 bases, with 14 bases spanning the gap. The germline V gene encodes CDR1 LNHDA and CDR2 SQIVND (reference sequence). This CDR3 is 13 amino acids long. The CDR3 reads CASGTTGTYEQYF. CDR3 DNA sequence: TGTGCCAGCGGAACGACAGGTACCTACGAGCAGTACTTC. Based on the CDR3 plus reference TRBV19 and TRBJ2-7, the full variable domain is DGGITQSPKYLFRKEGQNVTLSCEQNLNHDAMYWYRQDPGQGLRLIYYSQIVNDFQKGDIAEGYSVSREKKESFPLTVTSAQKNPTAFYLCASGTTGTYEQYFGPGTRLTVT.

The chain is built from TRBV19 and TRBJ2-1, with a tentative D call TRBD2 (5 bases). V was clipped by 5 bases and J by 6 bases, with 14 bases between them. The CDR3 totals 14 residues. CDR1 and CDR2 (germline): LNHDA, SQIVND (reference sequence). Here the CDR3 DNA reads TGTGCCAGTAGTTTCCAACCCCGGGGCAATGAGCAGTTCTTC. This gives the protein CASSFQPRGNEQFF.

The J gene is TRBJ2-7, the V gene TRBV7-6; D is possibly TRBD1 (6 bases). V lost 2 bases and J 0 bases, leaving 8 bases between the germline ends. The CDR3 is made up of 14 amino acids. Germline V gene data show CDR1 as SGHVS and CDR2 as FNYEAQ. CDR3 protein: CASSLQGISYEQYF. As DNA, the CDR3 is TGTGCCAGCAGCTTACAGGGGATCTCCTACGAGCAGTACTTC.

This chain uses TRBV28 with TRBJ2-5; D might be TRBD1 (5 bases). V was clipped by 2 bases and J by 2 bases, with 9 bases between them. CDR3 length: 14 amino acids. Per the germline V gene, CDR1 is MDHEN and CDR2 is SYDVKM. For the CDR3, the DNA is TGTGCCAGCAGTTTAACAGGTTTGCAAGAGACCCAGTACTTC. This encodes CASSLTGLQETQYF.

This clone was seen a handful of times. V and J are TRBV7-3 and TRBJ2-1, with 13 bases lining up with TRBD2. The CDR3 is 16 residues long. The germline CDR1 and CDR2 sequences are SGHTA and FQGTGA. With V trimmed by 4 bases and J by 7 bases, 7 bases remained unmatched. CDR3 loop: CASSSGLAGAGNEQFF. CDR3 DNA: TGTGCCAGCAGCTCAGGACTAGCGGGAGCGGGGAATGAGCAGTTCTTC.

This chain uses TRBV29-1 with TRBJ1-1; D gene unclear. The CDR3 is 14 residues long. CDR1 and CDR2 (germline): SQVTM, ANQGSEA. Trimming shortened V by 4 bases and J by 1 base, and 13 bases separated the two germline ends. The CDR3 DNA reads as TGCAGCGTTGTCAGGCTTGGGTCGAACACTGAAGCTTTCTTT. Encoded protein: CSVVRLGSNTEAFF. Based on the CDR3 plus reference TRBV29-1 and TRBJ1-1, the full variable domain is SAVISQKPSRDICQRGTSLTIQCQVDSQVTMMFWYRQQPGQSLTLIATANQGSEATYESGFVIDKFPISRPNLTFSTLTVSNMSPEDSSIYLCSVVRLGSNTEAFFGQGTRLTVV.

This clone appeared a single time. This same CDR3 is encoded by further DNA sequences in the sample. The V and J genes are TRBV7-9 and TRBJ1-2, with D possibly matching TRBD1 (6 bases). From germline, CDR1 is SEHNR and CDR2 FQNEAQ (reference sequence). The ends were cut back, 1 base at V and 3 bases at J, with 9 bases in the middle. The CDR3 is made up of 14 amino acids. The CDR3 protein is CASSLGGQHYGYTF. CDR3 in DNA: TGTGCCAGCAGCTTAGGGGGGCAGCACTATGGCTACACCTTC. Full variable domain (rest looked up from reference TRBV7-9 and TRBJ1-2): DTGVSQNPRHKITKRGQNVTFRCDPISEHNRLYWYRQTLGQGPEFLTYFQNEAQLEKSRLLSDRFSAERPKGSFSTLEIQRTEQGDSAMYLCASSLGGQHYGYTFGSGTRLTVV.